The 5 T cell receptor beta chains below were found in one sample sequenced in a study of long-term antiretroviral therapy in people with HIV. This was the immunoSEQ v3.0 assay at survey level. The repertoire was sequenced with immunoSEQ multiplex PCR; TCRdb's copy has only in-frame clones and lacks some. This table has some 28,000 clones, approximately 80% appearing once. The material sequenced was unsorted PBMCs, taken 0.3 years after starting antiretroviral therapy. These receptors came from a man aged 35 to 55 with HIV.

The CDR3 spells CASSLATGLGGDQYF. The CDR3, as DNA: TGTGCCAGCAGCTTAGCGACAGGGTTGGGTGGGGACCAGTACTTC. This chain links TRBV7-8 with TRBJ2-5; TRBD1 matches at 7 bases. After removal of 0 bases from V and 10 bases from J, the junction contained 11 bases not matched to a gene. The germline V gene has CDR1 SGHVS and CDR2 FQNEAQ. CDR3 length equals 15 residues.

V usage is TRBV5-1 and J usage is TRBJ1-1, with 9 bases identical to TRBD1. Germline V CDR1 and CDR2: SGHRS, YFSETQ. This CDR3 spans 15 amino acids. The V segment lost 4 bases and the J segment 4 bases; nucleotides outside the gene matches: 8. CDR3 coding DNA: TGCGCCAGCAGCAACTTACAGGGGGCTATCACTGAAGCTTTCTTT. It is translated as CASSNLQGAITEAFF.

The gene calls are TRBV28 and TRBJ1-1; D perhaps matches TRBD1 (5 bases). CDR3 length: 12 amino acids. CDR1 MDHEN and CDR2 SYDVKM come from the germline V gene. Trimming stripped 1 base from V and 9 bases from J, with 9 bases between. This CDR3 reads CASSLYRSKAFF. As DNA, the CDR3 is TGTGCCAGCAGTTTATACAGGTCTAAAGCTTTCTTT. Looking up the rest from reference TRBV28 and TRBJ1-1 gives the full variable domain: DVKVTQSSRYLVKRTGEKVFLECVQDMDHENMFWYRQDPGLGLRLIYFSYDVKMKEKGDIPEGYSVSREKKERFSLILESASTNQTSMYLCASSLYRSKAFFGQGTRLTVV.

The chain employs TRBV28 and TRBJ2-3, with D perhaps TRBD2 (5 bases). Trimming cost V 5 bases and J 2 bases, with 17 bases left between them. Germline loops: CDR1 MDHEN, CDR2 SYDVKM. CDR3 length: 16 amino acids. CDR3 amino acids: CASSTPWAEATDTQYF. The CDR3 nucleotides read TGTGCCAGCAGTACCCCCTGGGCGGAGGCCACAGATACGCAGTATTTT.

The chain is built from TRBV10-3 and TRBJ1-4; unclear D gene. V was shortened by 10 bases and J by 0 bases, with 12 bases between the two germline ends. The CDR3 is 14 residues long. Germline CDR1 reads ENHRY; CDR2 reads SYGVKD. The CDR3 here is CATKGGSTNEKLFF. CDR3 coding DNA: TGTGCCACCAAGGGCGGCTCAACTAATGAAAAACTGTTTTTT.